Shown below are 10 T cell receptor beta chains from a single sample sequenced in a study of T cell responses to AZD1222 COVID-19 vaccine. Some clones are missing from TCRdb's copy, which holds only in-frame ones; the method was immunoSEQ multiplex PCR. The sample has approximately 120,000 clones, roughly 86% seen once. The material sequenced was peripheral blood, taken on day 0 of MenACWY control vaccination. The receptors come from an adult in good health.

The CDR3 sequence is CAWSRGNTIYF. CDR3 nucleotide sequence: TGTGCCTGGAGTAGGGGAAACACCATATATTTT. The J gene is TRBJ1-3, the V gene TRBV30; D is unclear. V shed 2 bases and J shed 4 bases, with 3 bases lying between them. The CDR3 sequence is 11 residues long. In germline, CDR1 is GTSNPN, CDR2 SVGIG (reference sequence).

The chain has TRBV28 and TRBJ1-4, with 10 bases lining up with TRBD1. Trimming cost V 7 bases and J 8 bases; bases outside gene matches: 7. CDR3 length: 14 amino acids. Per the germline V gene, CDR1 is MDHEN and CDR2 is SYDVKM. CDR3 protein: CASTYGTGEEKLFF. As DNA, the CDR3 is TGTGCCAGCACCTATGGGACAGGGGAGGAAAAACTGTTTTTT.

The V call is TRBV7-3, the J call TRBJ2-1; TRBD2 matches at 12 bases. J was trimmed by 3 bases and V by 5 bases; bases with no gene match: 8. CDR1 SGHTA and CDR2 FQGTGA come from the germline V gene. The CDR3 sequence is 17 residues long. CDR3 region: CASSPRGLAGLYNEQFF. In DNA, the CDR3 is TGTGCCAGCAGCCCCCGTGGACTAGCGGGACTCTACAATGAGCAGTTCTTC.

The chain has TRBV25-1 and TRBJ1-2; 8 bases agree with TRBD1. This CDR3 comprises 14 residues. V was pared by 2 bases and J by 6 bases, with 5 bases of the junction left unmatched. Germline values: CDR1 MGHDK, CDR2 SYGVNS. The CDR3 here is CASSEQGAVNGYTF. CDR3 nucleotide sequence: TGTGCCAGCAGTGAACAGGGGGCCGTGAATGGCTACACCTTC.

The J gene is TRBJ2-3, the V gene TRBV4-3, with 8 bases lining up with TRBD2. The CDR3 spans 17 residues. Looked up from germline, CDR1 is LGHNA and CDR2 is YSLEER. Germline trimming cut 0 bases from V and 2 bases from J; bases unmatched to any gene: 7. The chain's CDR3 is CASSQDRSSGYTDTQYF. As DNA, the CDR3 is TGCGCCAGCAGCCAAGATCGGTCTAGCGGGTACACAGATACGCAGTATTTT.

The CDR3 coding sequence is TGTGCCAGCAGCTCGGCTGGGGAAAAACTGTTTTTT. This encodes CASSSAGEKLFF. The V gene is TRBV7-2, the J gene TRBJ1-4; D call uncertain. V gave up 4 bases and J gave up 8 bases, with 8 bases separating them. Germline V lookup: CDR1 SGHTA, CDR2 FQGNSA. This CDR3 comprises 12 residues.

This rearrangement joins TRBV11-2 to TRBJ1-3, with D uncertain. V was clipped by 5 bases and J by 1 base, with 6 bases between them. CDR1 and CDR2 from the germline V gene are SGHAT and FQNNGV. CDR3 size: 13 residues. The CDR3 bases are TGTGCCAGCAGCCCTCCGTCTGGAAACACCATATATTTT. Translated: CASSPPSGNTIYF.

This sequence joins TRBV18 and TRBJ1-3, with unresolved D. From germline, CDR1 is KGHSH and CDR2 LQKENI. This CDR3 region has 15 residues. Trimming stripped 2 bases from V and 0 bases from J, with 8 bases between. The CDR3 coding sequence is TGTGCCAGCTCACCAATGGAGACCTCTGGAAACACCATATATTTT. Amino acid sequence: CASSPMETSGNTIYF.

The genes are TRBV9 and TRBJ1-2; D call uncertain. The CDR3 covers 12 residues. Germline V gene lookup returns CDR1 SGDLS and CDR2 YYNGEE. Trimming cost V 3 bases and J 5 bases, with 8 bases left between them. The CDR3 DNA follows: TGTGCCAGCAGCGGCGCCATGTATGGCTACACCTTC. Protein: CASSGAMYGYTF. The whole variable domain, filled in from reference TRBV9 and TRBJ1-2, reads DSGVTQTPKHLITATGQRVTLRCSPRSGDLSVYWYQQSLDQGLQFLIQYYNGEERAKGNILERFSAQQFPDLHSELNLSSLELGDSALYFCASSGAMYGYTFGSGTRLTVV.

V gene TRBV30 combines with J gene TRBJ1-3; D not certain. With 1 base removed from V and 1 base from J, the gap between germline ends came to 8 bases. Germline assignment: CDR1 GTSNPN and CDR2 SVGIG (reference sequence). CDR3 length: 14 residues. The CDR3 here is CAWSGHRSGNTIYF. In DNA form, the CDR3 reads TGTGCCTGGAGTGGACATAGATCTGGAAACACCATATATTTT.